Listed below are T cell receptor beta chains from one sample, sequenced in a study of blood T cells in healthy people across ages. TCRdb itself ran the 5' RACE reads through MiXCR, one entry per CDR3 protein. This sample has some 1.7 million distinct CDR3 sequences, with roughly 28% found just once. Sequencing input: blood. The receptor set was obtained from a woman in her thirties in good health. Each CDR3 is given with its conserved first and last residue. The order of the fields is clone size, D gene, J gene, V gene, CDR3 protein, CDR3 DNA. The D gene is left open where the match is weak. Not every row has a clone size; where given, it reads once, few, many or a size class.

>NA|NA|TRBJ1-2|TRBV29-1
CSVEPGPFPQGGGYTF
TGCAGCGTTGAACCCGGCCCCTTTCCACAGGGAGGAGGCTACACCTTC
>NA|TRBD1|TRBJ1-1|TRBV6-5
CASRDRDHTEAFF
TGTGCCAGTAGGGACAGGGATCACACTGAAGCTTTCTTT
>NA|NA|TRBJ2-1|TRBV10-3
CAISELGGNEQFF
TGTGCCATCAGTGAACTGGGCGGCAATGAGCAGTTCTTC
>NA|NA|TRBJ1-2|TRBV12-3/TRBV12-4
CASTRWGREFNYGYTF
TGTGCCAGCACCCGTTGGGGGAGGGAGTTCAACTATGGCTACACCTTC
>few|NA|TRBJ2-5|TRBV11-2
CASSLSRGMIETQYF
TGTGCCAGCAGCTTAAGCCGGGGTATGATAGAGACCCAGTACTTC
>few|NA|TRBJ1-4|TRBV27
CASSPQGEANEKLFF
TGTGCCAGCAGTCCTCAGGGAGAGGCTAATGAAAAACTGTTTTTT
>NA|TRBD1|TRBJ1-4|TRBV3-1
CASSQPGQINEKLFF
TGTGCCAGCAGCCAACCGGGACAGATTAATGAAAAACTGTTTTTT
>NA|NA|TRBJ2-7|TRBV18
CASSQLTHEQYF
TGTGCCAGCTCCCAACTCACCCACGAGCAGTACTTC
>NA|NA|TRBJ1-4|TRBV29-1
CGVGTEGRAPNEKLFF
TGCGGCGTGGGGACGGAAGGACGGGCACCTAATGAAAAACTGTTTTTT
>few|TRBD1|TRBJ2-7|TRBV5-4
CASSLPGQGIGEQYF
TGTGCCAGCAGCTTACCGGGACAGGGGATTGGCGAGCAGTACTTC
>many|NA|TRBJ2-6|TRBV29-1
CSVEGPGGVLSGANVLTF
TGCAGCGTTGAGGGGCCAGGTGGGGTCCTCTCTGGGGCCAACGTCCTGACTTTC
>many|NA|TRBJ2-7|TRBV7-2
CASSLDSRVFSYEQYF
TGTGCCAGCAGCTTAGACTCGCGGGTGTTTTCCTACGAGCAGTACTTC
>few|TRBD2|TRBJ2-1|TRBV7-2
CASSPSSGRGEQFF
TGTGCCAGCAGCCCCAGTAGCGGGAGGGGTGAGCAGTTCTTC